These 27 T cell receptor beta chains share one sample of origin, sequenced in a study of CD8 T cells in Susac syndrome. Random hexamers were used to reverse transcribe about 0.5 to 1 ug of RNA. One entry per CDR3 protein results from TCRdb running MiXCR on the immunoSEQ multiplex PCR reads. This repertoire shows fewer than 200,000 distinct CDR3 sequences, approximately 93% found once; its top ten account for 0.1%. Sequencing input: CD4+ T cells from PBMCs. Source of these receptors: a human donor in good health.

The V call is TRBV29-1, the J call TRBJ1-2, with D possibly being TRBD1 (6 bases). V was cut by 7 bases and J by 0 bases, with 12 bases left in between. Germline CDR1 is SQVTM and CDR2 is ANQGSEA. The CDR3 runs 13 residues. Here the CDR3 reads CSASTGANYGYTF. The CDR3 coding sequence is TGCAGCGCCTCGACAGGAGCTAACTATGGCTACACCTTC. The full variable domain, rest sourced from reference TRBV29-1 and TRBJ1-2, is SAVISQKPSRDICQRGTSLTIQCQVDSQVTMMFWYRQQPGQSLTLIATANQGSEATYESGFVIDKFPISRPNLTFSTLTVSNMSPEDSSIYLCSASTGANYGYTFGSGTRLTVV.

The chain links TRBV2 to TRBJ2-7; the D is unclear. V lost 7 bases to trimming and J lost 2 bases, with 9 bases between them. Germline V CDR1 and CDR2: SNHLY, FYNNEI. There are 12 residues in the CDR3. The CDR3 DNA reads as TGTGCCAGCAAGATTTCACCCTACGAGCAGTACTTC. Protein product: CASKISPYEQYF.

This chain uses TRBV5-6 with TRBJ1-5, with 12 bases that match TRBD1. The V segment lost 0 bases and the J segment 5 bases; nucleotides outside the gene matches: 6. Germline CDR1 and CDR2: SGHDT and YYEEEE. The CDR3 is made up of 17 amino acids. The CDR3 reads CASSLGGQGAADQPQHF. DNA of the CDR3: TGTGCCAGCAGCTTGGGGGGACAGGGGGCCGCGGATCAGCCCCAGCATTTT.

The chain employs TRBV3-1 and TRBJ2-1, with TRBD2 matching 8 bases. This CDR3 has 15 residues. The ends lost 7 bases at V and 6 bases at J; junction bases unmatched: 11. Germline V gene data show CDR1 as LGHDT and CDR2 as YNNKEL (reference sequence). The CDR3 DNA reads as TGTGCCAGCACCCAGTTCGGGACTAGGGCCAATGAGCAGTTCTTC. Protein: CASTQFGTRANEQFF.

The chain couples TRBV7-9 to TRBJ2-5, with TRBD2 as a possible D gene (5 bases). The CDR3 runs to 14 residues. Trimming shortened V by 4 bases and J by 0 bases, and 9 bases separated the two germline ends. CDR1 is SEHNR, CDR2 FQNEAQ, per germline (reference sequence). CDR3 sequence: CASSSRGYQETQYF. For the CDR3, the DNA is TGTGCCAGCAGCTCCCGCGGGTACCAAGAGACCCAGTACTTC.

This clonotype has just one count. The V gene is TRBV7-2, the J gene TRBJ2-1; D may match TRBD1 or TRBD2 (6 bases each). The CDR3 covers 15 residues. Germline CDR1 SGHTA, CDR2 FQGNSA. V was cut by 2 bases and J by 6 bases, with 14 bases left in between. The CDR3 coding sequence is TGTGCCAGCAGCTTAAGGGGGGCCGGGGGCAATGAGCAGTTCTTC. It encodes CASSLRGAGGNEQFF. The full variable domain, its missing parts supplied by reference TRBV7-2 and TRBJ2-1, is GAGVSQSPSNKVTEKGKDVELRCDPISGHTALYWYRQSLGQGLEFLIYFQGNSAPDKSGLPSDRFSAERTGGSVSTLTIQRTQQEDSAVYLCASSLRGAGGNEQFFGPGTRLTVL.

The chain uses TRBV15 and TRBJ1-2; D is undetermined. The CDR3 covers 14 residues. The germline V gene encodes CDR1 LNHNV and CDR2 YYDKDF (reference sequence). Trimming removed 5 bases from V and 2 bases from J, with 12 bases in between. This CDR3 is CATSFPGRNYGYTF. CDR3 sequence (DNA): TGTGCCACCAGCTTCCCCGGGAGGAACTATGGCTACACCTTC.

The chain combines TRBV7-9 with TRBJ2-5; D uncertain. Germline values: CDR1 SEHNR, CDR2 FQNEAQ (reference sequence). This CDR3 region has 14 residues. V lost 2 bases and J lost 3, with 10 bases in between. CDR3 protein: CASSLPDGKETQYF. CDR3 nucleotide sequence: TGTGCCAGCAGCTTACCGGACGGAAAAGAGACCCAGTACTTC.

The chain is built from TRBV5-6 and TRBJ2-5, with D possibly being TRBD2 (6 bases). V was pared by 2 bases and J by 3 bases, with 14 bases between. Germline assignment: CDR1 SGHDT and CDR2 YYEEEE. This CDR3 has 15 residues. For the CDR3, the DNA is TGTGCCAGCAGCTTAAGAGTCGGAGGGGAAGAGACCCAGTACTTC. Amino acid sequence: CASSLRVGGEETQYF.

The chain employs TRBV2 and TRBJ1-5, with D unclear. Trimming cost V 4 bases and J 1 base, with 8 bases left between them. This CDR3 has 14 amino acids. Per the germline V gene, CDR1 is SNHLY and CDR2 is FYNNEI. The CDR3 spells CASSVRHSNQPQHF. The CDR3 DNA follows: TGTGCCAGCAGTGTTCGACACAGCAATCAGCCCCAGCATTTT.

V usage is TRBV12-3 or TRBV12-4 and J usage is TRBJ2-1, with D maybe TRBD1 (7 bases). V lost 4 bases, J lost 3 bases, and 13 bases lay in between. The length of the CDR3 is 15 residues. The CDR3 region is CASSWGDRFYNEQFF. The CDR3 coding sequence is TGTGCCAGCAGTTGGGGGGACAGATTCTACAATGAGCAGTTCTTC.

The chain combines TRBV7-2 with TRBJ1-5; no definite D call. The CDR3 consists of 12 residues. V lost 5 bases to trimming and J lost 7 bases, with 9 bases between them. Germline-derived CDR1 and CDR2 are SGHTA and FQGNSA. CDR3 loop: CASSPAGQPQHF. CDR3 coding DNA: TGTGCCAGCAGCCCCGCGGGGCAGCCCCAGCATTTT.

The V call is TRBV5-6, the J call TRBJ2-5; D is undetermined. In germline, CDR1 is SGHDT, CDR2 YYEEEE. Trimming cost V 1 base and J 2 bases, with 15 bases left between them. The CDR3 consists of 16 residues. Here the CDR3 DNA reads TGTGCCAGCAGCTTGTCGGCGAGAATCTTTCAAGAGACCCAGTACTTC. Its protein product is CASSLSARIFQETQYF.

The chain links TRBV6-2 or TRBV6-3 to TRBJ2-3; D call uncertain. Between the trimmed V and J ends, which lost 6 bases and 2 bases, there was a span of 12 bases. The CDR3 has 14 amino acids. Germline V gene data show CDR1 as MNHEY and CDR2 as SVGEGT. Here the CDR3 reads CASSASGSTDTQYF. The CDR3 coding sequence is TGTGCCAGCAGCGCCTCCGGATCCACAGATACGCAGTATTTT.

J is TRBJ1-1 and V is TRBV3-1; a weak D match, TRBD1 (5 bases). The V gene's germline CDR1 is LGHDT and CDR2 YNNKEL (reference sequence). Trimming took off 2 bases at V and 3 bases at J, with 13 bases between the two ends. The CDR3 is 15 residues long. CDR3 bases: TGTGCCAGCAGCCAATCCCATGGGGGGGACACTGAAGCTTTCTTT. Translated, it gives CASSQSHGGDTEAFF.

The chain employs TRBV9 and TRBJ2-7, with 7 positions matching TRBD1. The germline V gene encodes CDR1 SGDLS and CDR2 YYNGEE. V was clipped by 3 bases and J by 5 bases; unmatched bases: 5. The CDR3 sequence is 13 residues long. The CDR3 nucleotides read TGTGCCAGCAGCGGTCACAGGGGCGACGAGCAGTACTTC. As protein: CASSGHRGDEQYF.

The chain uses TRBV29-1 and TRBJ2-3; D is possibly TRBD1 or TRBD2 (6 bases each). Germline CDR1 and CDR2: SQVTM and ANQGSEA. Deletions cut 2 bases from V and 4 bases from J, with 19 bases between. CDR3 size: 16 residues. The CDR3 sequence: CSVERGAGGPADTQYF. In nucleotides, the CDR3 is TGCAGCGTTGAAAGGGGGGCTGGGGGTCCTGCAGATACGCAGTATTTT.

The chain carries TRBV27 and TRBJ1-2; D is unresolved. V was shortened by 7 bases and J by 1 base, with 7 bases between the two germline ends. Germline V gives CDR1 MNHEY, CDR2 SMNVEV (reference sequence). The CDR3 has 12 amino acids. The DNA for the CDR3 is TGTGCCAGCAAGGGCCTTAACTATGGCTACACCTTC. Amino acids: CASKGLNYGYTF.

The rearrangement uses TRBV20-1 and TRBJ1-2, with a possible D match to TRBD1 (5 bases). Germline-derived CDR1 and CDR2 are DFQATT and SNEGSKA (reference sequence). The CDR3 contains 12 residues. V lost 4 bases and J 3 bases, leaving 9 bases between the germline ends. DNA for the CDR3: TGCAGTGCTATAGGGGAGGACTATGGCTACACCTTC. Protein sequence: CSAIGEDYGYTF.

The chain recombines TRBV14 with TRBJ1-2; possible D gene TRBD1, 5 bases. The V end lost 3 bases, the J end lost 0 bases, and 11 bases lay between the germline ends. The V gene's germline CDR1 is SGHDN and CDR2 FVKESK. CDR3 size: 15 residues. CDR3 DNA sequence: TGTGCCAGCAGCCACCGGGACCTAGCTAACTATGGCTACACCTTC. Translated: CASSHRDLANYGYTF.

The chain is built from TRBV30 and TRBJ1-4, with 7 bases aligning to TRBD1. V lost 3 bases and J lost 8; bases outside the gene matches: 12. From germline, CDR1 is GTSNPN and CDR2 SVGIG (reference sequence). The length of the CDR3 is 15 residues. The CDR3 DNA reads TGTGCCTGGAGGCAGGGGGGAGGCCCGAAGGAAAAACTGTTTTTT. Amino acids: CAWRQGGGPKEKLFF.

The CDR3 DNA sequence: TGCAGCGTTGCAGACGGGCGCTATGGCTACACCTTC. It encodes CSVADGRYGYTF. The V and J genes are TRBV29-1 and TRBJ1-2; the D is unclear. Germline CDR1 is SQVTM and CDR2 is ANQGSEA. The CDR3 consists of 12 residues. Trimming cost V 4 bases and J 4 bases, with 10 bases left between them.

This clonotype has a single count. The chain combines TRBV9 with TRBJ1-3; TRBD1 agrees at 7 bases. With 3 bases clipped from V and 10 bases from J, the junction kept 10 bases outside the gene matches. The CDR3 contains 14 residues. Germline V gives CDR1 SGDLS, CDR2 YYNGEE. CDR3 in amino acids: CASSASQGRTTIYF. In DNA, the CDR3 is TGTGCCAGCAGCGCTTCACAGGGGAGAACGACCATATATTTT.

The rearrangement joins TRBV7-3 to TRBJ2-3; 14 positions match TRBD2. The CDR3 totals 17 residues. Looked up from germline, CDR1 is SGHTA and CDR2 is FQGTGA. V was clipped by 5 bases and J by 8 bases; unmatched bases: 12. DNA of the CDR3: TGTGCCAGCAGCCCCTACGGGACTAGCGGGGGAGGAGGTACGCAGTATTTT. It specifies CASSPYGTSGGGGTQYF.

CDR3 sequence: CASSLGQGYGYTF. DNA of the CDR3: TGTGCCAGCAGTTTGGGACAGGGGTATGGCTACACCTTC. This rearrangement joins TRBV7-9 to TRBJ1-2; 10 bases map to TRBD1. CDR1 is SEHNR and CDR2 is FQNEAQ in the germline V gene (reference sequence). V lost 6 bases to trimming and J lost 5 bases; unmatched junction nucleotides: 3. The CDR3 runs to 13 residues.

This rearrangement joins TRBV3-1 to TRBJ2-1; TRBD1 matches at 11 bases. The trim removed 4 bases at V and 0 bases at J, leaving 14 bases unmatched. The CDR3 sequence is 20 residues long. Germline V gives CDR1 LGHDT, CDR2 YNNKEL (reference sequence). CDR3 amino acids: CASSPSRGQGARSSYNEQFF. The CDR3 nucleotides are TGTGCCAGCAGCCCCTCCCGAGGACAGGGGGCCCGAAGCTCCTACAATGAGCAGTTCTTC.

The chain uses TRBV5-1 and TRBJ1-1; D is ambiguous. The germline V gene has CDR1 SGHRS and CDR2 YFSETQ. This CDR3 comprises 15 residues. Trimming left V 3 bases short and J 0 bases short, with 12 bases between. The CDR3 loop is CASSYGYNMNTEAFF. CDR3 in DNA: TGCGCCAGCAGCTACGGGTACAATATGAACACTGAAGCTTTCTTT.